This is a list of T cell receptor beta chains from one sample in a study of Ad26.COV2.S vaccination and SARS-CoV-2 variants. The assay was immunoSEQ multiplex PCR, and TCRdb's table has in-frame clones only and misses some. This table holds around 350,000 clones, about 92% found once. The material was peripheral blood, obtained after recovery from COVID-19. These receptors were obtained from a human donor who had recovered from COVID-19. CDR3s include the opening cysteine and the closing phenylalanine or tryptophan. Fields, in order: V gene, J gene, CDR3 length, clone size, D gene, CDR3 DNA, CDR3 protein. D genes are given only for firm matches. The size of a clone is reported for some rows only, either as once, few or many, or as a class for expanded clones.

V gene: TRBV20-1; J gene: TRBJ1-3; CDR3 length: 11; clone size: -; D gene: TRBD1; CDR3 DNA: TGCAGTGCTCAAACAGGGGGCACCATATATTTT; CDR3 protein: CSAQTGGTIYF
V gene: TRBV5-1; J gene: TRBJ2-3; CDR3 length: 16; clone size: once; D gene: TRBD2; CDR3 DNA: TGCGCCAGCAGCTTGGCCCTAGCGGGGGCGGCAGATACGCAGTATTTT; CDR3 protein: CASSLALAGAADTQYF
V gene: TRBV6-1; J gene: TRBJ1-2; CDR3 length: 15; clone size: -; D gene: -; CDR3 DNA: TGTGCCAGCAGTGAAGCAGGGCAGAGGGGCTATGGCTACACCTTC; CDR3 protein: CASSEAGQRGYGYTF
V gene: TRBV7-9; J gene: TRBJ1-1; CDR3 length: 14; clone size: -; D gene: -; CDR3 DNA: TGTGCCAGCAGCCGCAGACAGGTAAACACTGAAGCTTTCTTT; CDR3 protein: CASSRRQVNTEAFF
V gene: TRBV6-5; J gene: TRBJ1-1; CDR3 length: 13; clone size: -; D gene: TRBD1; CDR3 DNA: TGTGCCAGCACAGGGGGCGGAATAGCTGAAGCTTTCTTT; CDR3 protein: CASTGGGIAEAFF
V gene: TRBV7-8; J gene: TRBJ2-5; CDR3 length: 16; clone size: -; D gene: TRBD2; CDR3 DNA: TGTGCCAGCAGCCCCCTAAGAGCGGGGGGCGGAGAGACCCAGTACTTC; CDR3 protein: CASSPLRAGGGETQYF
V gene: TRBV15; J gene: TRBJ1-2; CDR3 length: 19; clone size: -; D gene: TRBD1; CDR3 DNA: TGTGCCACCAGCAGAGATGGTGGGACAGGGAAATGGGGGGAGTATGGCTACACCTTC; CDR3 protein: CATSRDGGTGKWGEYGYTF
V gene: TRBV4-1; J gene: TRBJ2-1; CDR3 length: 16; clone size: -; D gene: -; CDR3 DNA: TGCGCCAGCAGCCAAGAGGGCAGGGGCAGGAGAAATGAGCAGTTCTTC; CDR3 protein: CASSQEGRGRRNEQFF
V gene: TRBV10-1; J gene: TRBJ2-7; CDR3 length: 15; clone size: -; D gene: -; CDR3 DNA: TGCGCCACCCCGACATTCCCCCATGGGACCTACGAGCAGTACTTC; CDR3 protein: CATPTFPHGTYEQYF
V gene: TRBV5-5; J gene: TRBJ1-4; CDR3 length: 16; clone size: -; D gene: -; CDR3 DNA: TGTGCCAGCAGCTTGGACCGGGAATATACTTATGAAAAACTGTTTTTT; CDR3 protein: CASSLDREYTYEKLFF
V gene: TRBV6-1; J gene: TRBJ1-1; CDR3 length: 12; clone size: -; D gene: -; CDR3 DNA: TGTGCCAGCAGTGAATCGTTTAACCAAGCTTTCTTT; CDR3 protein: CASSESFNQAFF
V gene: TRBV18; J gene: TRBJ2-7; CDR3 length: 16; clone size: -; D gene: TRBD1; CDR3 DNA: TGTGCCAGCTCAAAAAATCCGGGACAGACCACCTACGAGCAGTACTTC; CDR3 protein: CASSKNPGQTTYEQYF
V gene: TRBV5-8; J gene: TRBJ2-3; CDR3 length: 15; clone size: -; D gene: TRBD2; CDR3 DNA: TGTGCCAGCAGCCGGACTAGTTTTCGCACAGATACGCAGTATTTT; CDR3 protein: CASSRTSFRTDTQYF
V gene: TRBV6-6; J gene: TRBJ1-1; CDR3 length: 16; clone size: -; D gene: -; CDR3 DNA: TGTGCCAGCAGTTACTCGAGTCGGCCGATGAACACTGAAGCTTTCTTT; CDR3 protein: CASSYSSRPMNTEAFF
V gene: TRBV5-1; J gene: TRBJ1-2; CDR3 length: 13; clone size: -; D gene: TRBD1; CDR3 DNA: TGCGCCAGCAACAGGGGAGAGAACTATGGCTACACCTTC; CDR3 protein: CASNRGENYGYTF
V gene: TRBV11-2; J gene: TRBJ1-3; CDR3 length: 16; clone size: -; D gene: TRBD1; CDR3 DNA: TGTGCCAGCAGCCCAAACAGGGGGACCGAGCGGGGGACCATATATTTT; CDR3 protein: CASSPNRGTERGTIYF
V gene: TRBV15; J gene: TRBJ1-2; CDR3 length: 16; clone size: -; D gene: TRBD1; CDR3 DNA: TGTGCCACCAGCAGAGAACCGGGACAGGGTGTCTCTGGCTACACCTTC; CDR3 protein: CATSREPGQGVSGYTF
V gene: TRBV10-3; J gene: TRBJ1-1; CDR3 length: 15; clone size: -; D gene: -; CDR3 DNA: TGTGCCATCAGTATGGGTGCGGGCAGGGACACTGAAGCTTTCTTT; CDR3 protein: CAISMGAGRDTEAFF
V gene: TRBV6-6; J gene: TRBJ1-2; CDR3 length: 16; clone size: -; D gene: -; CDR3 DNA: TGTGCCAGCAGTTATAGGGACCCTGATTTGAACTATGGCTACACCTTC; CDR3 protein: CASSYRDPDLNYGYTF
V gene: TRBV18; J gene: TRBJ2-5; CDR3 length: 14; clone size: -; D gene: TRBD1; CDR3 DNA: TGTGCCAGCTCACCCGGGACAGCCCAAGAGACCCAGTACTTC; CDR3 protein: CASSPGTAQETQYF
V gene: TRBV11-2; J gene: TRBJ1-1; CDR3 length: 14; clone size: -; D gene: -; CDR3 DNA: TGTGCCAGCAGCTTAGGTTGGGGGCAGGATGAAGCTTTCTTT; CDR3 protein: CASSLGWGQDEAFF
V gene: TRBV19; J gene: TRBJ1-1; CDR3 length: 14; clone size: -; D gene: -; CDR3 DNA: TGTGCCAGTAGTAAAGGGGAGGAGGGGACTGAAGCTTTCTTT; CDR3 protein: CASSKGEEGTEAFF
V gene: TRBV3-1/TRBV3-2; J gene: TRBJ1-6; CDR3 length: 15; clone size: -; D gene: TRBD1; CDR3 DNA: TGTGCCAGCAGCCATCCCGGGACAGGGGTGTCACCCCTCCACTTT; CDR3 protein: CASSHPGTGVSPLHF
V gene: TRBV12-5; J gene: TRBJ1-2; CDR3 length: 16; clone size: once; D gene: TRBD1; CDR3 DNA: TGTGCTAGTGGTTTGGACGGACAGGGGTCGAGACATGGCTACACCTTC; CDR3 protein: CASGLDGQGSRHGYTF
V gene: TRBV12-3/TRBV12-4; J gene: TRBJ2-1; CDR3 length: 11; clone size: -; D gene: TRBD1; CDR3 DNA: TGTGCCACCTCAGGGGGAAATGAGCAGTTCTTC; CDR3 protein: CATSGGNEQFF
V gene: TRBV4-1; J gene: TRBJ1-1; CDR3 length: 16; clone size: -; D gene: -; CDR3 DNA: TGCGCCAGCAGCCAAGGGGCGACAGGCTCTAGCACTGAAGCTTTCTTT; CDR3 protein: CASSQGATGSSTEAFF
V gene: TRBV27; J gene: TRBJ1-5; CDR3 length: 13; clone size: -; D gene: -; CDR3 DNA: TGTGCCAGCAGTTTTAGGGGAAATCAGCCCCAGCATTTT; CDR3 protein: CASSFRGNQPQHF
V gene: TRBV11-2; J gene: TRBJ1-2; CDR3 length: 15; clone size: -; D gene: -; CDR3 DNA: TGTGCCAGCAGCCCGCAAGGGGGGCTCTACGATGGCTACACCTTC; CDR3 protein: CASSPQGGLYDGYTF
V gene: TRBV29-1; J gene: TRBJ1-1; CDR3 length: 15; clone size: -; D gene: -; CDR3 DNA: TGCAGCGTTGACGCGCGGGGAGGGGGGGACACTGAAGCTTTCTTT; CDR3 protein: CSVDARGGGDTEAFF
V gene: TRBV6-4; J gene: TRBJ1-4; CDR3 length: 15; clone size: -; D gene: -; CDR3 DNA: TGTGCCAGCAGTGTCGACAGCTCAACTAATGAAAAACTGTTTTTT; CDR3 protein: CASSVDSSTNEKLFF
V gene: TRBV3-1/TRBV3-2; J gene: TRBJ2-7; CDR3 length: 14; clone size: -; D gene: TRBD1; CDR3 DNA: TGTGCCAGCACCTTGACAGGGGGAGAATACGAGCAGTACTTC; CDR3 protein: CASTLTGGEYEQYF
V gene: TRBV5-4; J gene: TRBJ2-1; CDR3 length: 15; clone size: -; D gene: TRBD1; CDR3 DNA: TGTGCCAGCAGCGCTTGGGACAGGGCCGGGGATGAGCAGTTCTTC; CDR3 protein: CASSAWDRAGDEQFF
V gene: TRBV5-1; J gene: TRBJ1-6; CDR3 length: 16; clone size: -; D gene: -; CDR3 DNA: TGCGCCAGCAGCTTCCAATGGGCAGGGGATAATTCACCCCTCCACTTT; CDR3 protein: CASSFQWAGDNSPLHF
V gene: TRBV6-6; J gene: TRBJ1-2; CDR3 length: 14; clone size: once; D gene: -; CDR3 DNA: TGTGCCAGCAGCAGATGGGGGGAAAACTATGGCTACACCTTC; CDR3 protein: CASSRWGENYGYTF
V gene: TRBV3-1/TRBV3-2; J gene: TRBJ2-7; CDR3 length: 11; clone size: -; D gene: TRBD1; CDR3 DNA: TGTGCCAGCAGCACACAGGGGGAGCAGTACTTC; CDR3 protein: CASSTQGEQYF
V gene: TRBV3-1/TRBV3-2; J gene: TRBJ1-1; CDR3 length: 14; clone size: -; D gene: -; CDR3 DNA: TGTTGGTATCCAGGTGACTGCAGGAACACTGAAGCTTTCTTT; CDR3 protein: CWYPGDCRNTEAFF
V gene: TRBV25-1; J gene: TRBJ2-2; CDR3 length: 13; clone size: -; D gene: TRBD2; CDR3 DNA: TGTGCCAGCACCGCGGGGGGCACCGGGGAGCTGTTTTTT; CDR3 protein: CASTAGGTGELFF
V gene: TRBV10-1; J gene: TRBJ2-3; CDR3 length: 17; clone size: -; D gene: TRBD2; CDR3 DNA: TGCGCCAGCAGTGAGTCGCTCGGACTAGCGGGGGGGGTTACGCAGTATTTT; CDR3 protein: CASSESLGLAGGVTQYF
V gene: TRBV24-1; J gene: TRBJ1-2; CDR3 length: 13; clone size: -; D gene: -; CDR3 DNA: TGTGCCACCAGTCGTAGTCAAGGAGAAGGCTACACCTTC; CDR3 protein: CATSRSQGEGYTF
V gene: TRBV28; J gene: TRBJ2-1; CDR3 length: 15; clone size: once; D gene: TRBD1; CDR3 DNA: TGTGCCAGCAGAACCGGGGGACAGGGAGAAAATGAGCAGTTCTTC; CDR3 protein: CASRTGGQGENEQFF
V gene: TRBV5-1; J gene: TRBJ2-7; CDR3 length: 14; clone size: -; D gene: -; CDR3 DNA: TGCGCCAGCAGCTTGGCCGGCAGGGGCTACGAGCAGTACTTC; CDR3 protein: CASSLAGRGYEQYF
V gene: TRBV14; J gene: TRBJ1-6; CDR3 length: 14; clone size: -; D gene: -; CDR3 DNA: TGTGCCAGCAGCCCTTCATTGGGCCATTCACCCCTCCACTTT; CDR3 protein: CASSPSLGHSPLHF
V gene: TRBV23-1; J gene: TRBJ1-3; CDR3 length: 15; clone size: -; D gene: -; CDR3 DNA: TGCGCCAGCAGTCAAGAGGGGGTTAGTGGAAACACCATATATTTT; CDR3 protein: CASSQEGVSGNTIYF
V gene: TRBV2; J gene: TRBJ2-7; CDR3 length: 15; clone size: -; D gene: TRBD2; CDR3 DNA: TGTGCCAGCAGTCGTCCTAGCGGGGCAGACTACGAGCAGTACTTC; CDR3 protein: CASSRPSGADYEQYF
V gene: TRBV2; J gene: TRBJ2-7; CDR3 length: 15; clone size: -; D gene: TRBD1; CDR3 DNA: TGTGCCAGACAAGACAGGGGCGAGAAAACCTACGAGCAGTACTTC; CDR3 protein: CARQDRGEKTYEQYF
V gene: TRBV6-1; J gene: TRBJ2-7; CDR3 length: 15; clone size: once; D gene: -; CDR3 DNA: TGTGCCAGCAGTGAAGCGTTGGACAGTAGCTACGAGCAGTACTTC; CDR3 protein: CASSEALDSSYEQYF
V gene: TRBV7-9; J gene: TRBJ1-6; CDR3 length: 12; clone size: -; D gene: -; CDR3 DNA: TGTGCCAGCAGCTCGGATAGGGACTCTTTCCACTTT; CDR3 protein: CASSSDRDSFHF
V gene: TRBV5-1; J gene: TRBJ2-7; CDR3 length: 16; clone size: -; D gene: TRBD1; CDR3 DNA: TGCGCCAGCAGCCCCACTCCGGGACAGGGGGCGGAGGAGCAGTACTTC; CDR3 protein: CASSPTPGQGAEEQYF
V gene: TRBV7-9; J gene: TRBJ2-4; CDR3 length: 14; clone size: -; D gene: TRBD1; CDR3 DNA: TGTGCCAGCAGCCCTGACAGGGGTAGGAACATTCAGTACTTC; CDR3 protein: CASSPDRGRNIQYF
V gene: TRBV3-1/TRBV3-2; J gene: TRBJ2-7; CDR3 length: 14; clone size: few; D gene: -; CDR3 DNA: TGTGCCAGCAGCCAAGAGCTTCATGGGTACGAGCAGTACTTC; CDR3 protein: CASSQELHGYEQYF
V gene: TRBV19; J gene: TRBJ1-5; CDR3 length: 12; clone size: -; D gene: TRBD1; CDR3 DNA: TGTGCCACCAGGACAGGGAATCAGCCCCAGCATTTT; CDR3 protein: CATRTGNQPQHF